This T cell receptor (beta chain) was observed in a study of T cells expressing NK-cell markers. Findings and limits, study-wide: Nothing established the HCMV specificity of expanded NKG2C+ T cell clones. In roughly six donors, dominant CD3+CD56+NKG2C+ clonotypes ranked among the top 10 CD8+ clonotypes.

Worth noting for this clonotype: What it binds is unknown.

Researchers built TCR beta cDNA using 5'RACE template switching with UMIs. TCRdb re-called the 5' RACE reads and gives one entry per CDR3 protein, without DNA. This table holds about 190,000 distinct CDR3 sequences. Germline CDR1 LNHNV, CDR2 YYDKDF (reference sequence). The CDR3 is made up of 13 amino acids. Material for sequencing was blood T cells: a sorted CD56 or NKG2C T cell subset, CD4+ or CD8+ T cells, or bulk PBMC T cells (not recorded which). The origin of this receptor is a man between 18 and 69 years old in good health. The chain is built from TRBV15 and TRBJ1-1. The CDR3 is CATSPTMNTEAFF.